This T cell receptor beta chain was retrieved from a study of shared clonotypes between healthy human individuals. Study background: Researchers assigned three CD4 naive, three CD4 memory, two CD8 naive and one CD8 memory plate to each donor.

Generated by immunoSEQ multiplex PCR, the TCRdb table keeps only in-frame clones and is missing some. The repertoire consists of around 1.1 million clones, with approximately 80% occurring once and the leading ten covering roughly 0.55%. Study outcomes and limitations: It was the non-shared clonotypes that had lower generation probabilities than clonotypes shared by all four donors. Incompleteness in sorted-subset sequencing, despite large depth, was shown by rarefaction.

This clone was seen just once. Its antigen remains unidentified. Each donor was a Caucasian adult residing in Nashville, Tennessee. Unmatched junction bases numbered 5, after V lost 8 bases and J lost 4 bases. Germline-derived CDR1 and CDR2 are GTSNPN and SVGIG (reference sequence). The CDR3 has 13 residues. The sequenced sample consisted of memory CD4+ T cells from PBMCs. Described subset: CD45RA-negative fraction. The TCR was taken from a man aged 18 to 35 in good health. Some clones in this sample may be carry-over from other donors' samples. The rearrangement links TRBV30 to TRBJ2-5; TRBD2 matches 12 bases. The CDR3 DNA sequence: TGTGCCCGGGGGGGACTAGCGGGAGAGACCCAGTACTTC. Its protein is CARGGLAGETQYF.